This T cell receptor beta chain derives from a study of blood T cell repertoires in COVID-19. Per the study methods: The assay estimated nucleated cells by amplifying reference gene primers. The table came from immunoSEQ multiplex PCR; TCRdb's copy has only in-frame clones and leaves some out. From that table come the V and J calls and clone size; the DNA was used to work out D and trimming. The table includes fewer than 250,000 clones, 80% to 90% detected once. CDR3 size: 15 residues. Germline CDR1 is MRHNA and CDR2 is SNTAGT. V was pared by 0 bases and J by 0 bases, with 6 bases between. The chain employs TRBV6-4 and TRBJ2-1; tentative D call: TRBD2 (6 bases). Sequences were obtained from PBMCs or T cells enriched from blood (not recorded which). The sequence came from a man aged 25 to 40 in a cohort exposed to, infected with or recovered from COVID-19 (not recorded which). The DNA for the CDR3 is TGTGCCAGCAGTGACTCCGGGAGCTCCTACAATGAGCAGTTCTTC. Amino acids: CASSDSGSSYNEQFF.